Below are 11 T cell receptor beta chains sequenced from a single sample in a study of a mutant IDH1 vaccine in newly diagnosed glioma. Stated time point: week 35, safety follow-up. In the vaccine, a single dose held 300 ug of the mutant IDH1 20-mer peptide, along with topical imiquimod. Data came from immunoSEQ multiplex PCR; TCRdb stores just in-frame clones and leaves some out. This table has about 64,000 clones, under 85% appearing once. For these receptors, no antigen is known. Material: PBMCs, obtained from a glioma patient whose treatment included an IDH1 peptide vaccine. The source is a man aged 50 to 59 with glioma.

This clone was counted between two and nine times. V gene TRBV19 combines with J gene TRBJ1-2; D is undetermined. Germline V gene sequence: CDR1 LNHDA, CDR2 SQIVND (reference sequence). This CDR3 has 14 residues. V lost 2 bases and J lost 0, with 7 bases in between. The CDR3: CASSITSANYGYTF. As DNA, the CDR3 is TGTGCCAGTAGTATAACCTCAGCTAACTATGGCTACACCTTC.

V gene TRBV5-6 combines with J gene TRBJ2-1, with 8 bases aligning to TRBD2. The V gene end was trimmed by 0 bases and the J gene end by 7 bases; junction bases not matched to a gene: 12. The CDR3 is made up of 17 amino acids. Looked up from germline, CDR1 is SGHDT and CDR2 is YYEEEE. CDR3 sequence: CASSLAGAGASRNEQFF. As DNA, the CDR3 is TGTGCCAGCAGCTTGGCCGGAGCGGGGGCCTCTCGGAATGAGCAGTTCTTC.

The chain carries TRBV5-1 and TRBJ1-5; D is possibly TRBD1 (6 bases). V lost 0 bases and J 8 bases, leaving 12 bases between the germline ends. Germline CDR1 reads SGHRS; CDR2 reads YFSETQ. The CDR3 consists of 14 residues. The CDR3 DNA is TGCGCCAGCAGCTTGGAAGGGGGGCCGGAGCCCCAGCATTTT. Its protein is CASSLEGGPEPQHF.

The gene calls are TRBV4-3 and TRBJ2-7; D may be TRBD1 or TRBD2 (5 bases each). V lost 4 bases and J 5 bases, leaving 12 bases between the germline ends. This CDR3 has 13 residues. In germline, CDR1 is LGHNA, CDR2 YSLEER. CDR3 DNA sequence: TGCGCCAGCAGCCTAGGGACGGTAAACGAGCAGTACTTC. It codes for CASSLGTVNEQYF.

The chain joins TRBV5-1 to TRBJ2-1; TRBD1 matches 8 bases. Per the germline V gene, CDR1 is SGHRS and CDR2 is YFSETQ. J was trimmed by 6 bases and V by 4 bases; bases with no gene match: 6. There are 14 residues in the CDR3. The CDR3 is CASSPTGTGNEQFF. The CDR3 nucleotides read TGCGCCAGCAGCCCCACGGGGACAGGCAATGAGCAGTTCTTC.

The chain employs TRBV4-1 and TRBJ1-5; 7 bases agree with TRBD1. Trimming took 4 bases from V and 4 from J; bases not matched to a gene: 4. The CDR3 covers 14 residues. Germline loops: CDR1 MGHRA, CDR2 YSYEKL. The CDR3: CASSLQGTNQPQHF. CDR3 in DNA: TGCGCCAGCAGCCTACAGGGGACTAATCAGCCCCAGCATTTT.

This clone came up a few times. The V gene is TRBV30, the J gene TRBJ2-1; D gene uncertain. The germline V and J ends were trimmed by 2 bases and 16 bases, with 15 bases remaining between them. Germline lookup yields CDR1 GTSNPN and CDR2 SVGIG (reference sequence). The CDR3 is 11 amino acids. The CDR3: CAWSRSRLTFF. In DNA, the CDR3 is TGTGCCTGGAGTCGATCCCGATTGACTTTCTTC.

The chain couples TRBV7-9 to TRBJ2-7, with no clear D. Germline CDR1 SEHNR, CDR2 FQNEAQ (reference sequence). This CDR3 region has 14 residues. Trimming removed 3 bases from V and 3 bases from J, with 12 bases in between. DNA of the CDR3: TGTGCCAGCAGCTTTCGGACCGAGAGCTACGAGCAGTACTTC. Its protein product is CASSFRTESYEQYF.

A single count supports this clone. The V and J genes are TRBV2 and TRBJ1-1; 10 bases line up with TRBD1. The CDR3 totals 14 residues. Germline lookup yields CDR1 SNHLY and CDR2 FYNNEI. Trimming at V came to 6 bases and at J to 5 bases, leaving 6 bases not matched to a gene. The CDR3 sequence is CASRDRGLMTEAFF. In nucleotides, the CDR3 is TGTGCCAGCAGAGACAGGGGGCTCATGACTGAAGCTTTCTTT.

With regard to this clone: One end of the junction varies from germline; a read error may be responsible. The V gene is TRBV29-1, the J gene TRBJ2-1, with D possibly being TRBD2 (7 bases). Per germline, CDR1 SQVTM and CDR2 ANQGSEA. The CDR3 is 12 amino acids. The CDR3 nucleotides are TGTGGGGGGGCCCCGTCCTACAATGAGCAGTTCTTC. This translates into CGGAPSYNEQFF.

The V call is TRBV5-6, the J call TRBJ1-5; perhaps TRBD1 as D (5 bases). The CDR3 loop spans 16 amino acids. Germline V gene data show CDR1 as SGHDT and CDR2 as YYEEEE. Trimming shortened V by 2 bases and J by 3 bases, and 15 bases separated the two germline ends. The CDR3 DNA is TGTGCCAGCAGCTTTAGCGGGTCCAGGGTCAATCAGCCCCAGCATTTT. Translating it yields CASSFSGSRVNQPQHF. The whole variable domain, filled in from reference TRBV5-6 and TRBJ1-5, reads DAGVTQSPTHLIKTRGQQVTLRCSPKSGHDTVSWYQQALGQGPQFIFQYYEEEERQRGNFPDRFSGHQFPNYSSELNVNALLLGDSALYLCASSFSGSRVNQPQHFGDGTRLSIL.